The entry that follows covers one T cell receptor (beta chain) sequence. Measured with immunoSEQ multiplex PCR; TCRdb has only the in-frame clones, and not every one. This sample has about 150,000 clones, with 80% found just once. The data are from a study of blood T cell repertoires in COVID-19. V gave up 4 bases and J gave up 7 bases; unmatched junction bases: 4. This CDR3 has 13 amino acids. From germline, CDR1 is SGHRS and CDR2 YFSETQ. The chain couples TRBV5-1 to TRBJ2-1; TRBD1 matches at 8 bases. The sequencing input was peripheral blood. The clonotype comes from a woman in her fifties or sixties with acute or convalescent COVID-19. CDR3 residues: CASSSGTGNEQFF. The CDR3 DNA sequence: TGCGCCAGCAGCAGTGGGACAGGAAATGAGCAGTTCTTC.